A single sample gave rise to the 30 T cell receptor beta chains below, sequenced in a study of cytomegalovirus exposure and HLA in healthy donors. The PCR contained 60 Vbeta and 13 Jbeta primers. Method: immunoSEQ multiplex PCR; TCRdb's copy keeps in-frame clones and lacks some. The sample consists of about 170,000 clones, roughly 88% of them appearing once. Sequencing was carried out using PBMCs. The receptors originated from a boy between 2 and 15 years old in good health and CMV-seronegative.

The rearrangement links TRBV7-8 to TRBJ1-3; TRBD1 might be the D (5 bases). Germline V gives CDR1 SGHVS, CDR2 FQNEAQ. The CDR3 runs 15 residues. The V gene lost 5 bases and the J gene lost 0 bases, with 11 bases spanning the gap. CDR3 residues: CASSPKGISGNTIYF. The DNA for the CDR3 is TGTGCCAGCAGCCCAAAGGGGATCTCTGGAAACACCATATATTTT.

V and J are TRBV15 and TRBJ2-7; no firm D call. Germline assignment: CDR1 LNHNV and CDR2 YYDKDF (reference sequence). The V gene lost 5 bases and the J gene lost 0 bases, with 11 bases spanning the gap. The CDR3 loop spans 14 amino acids. The CDR3 coding sequence is TGTGCCACCAGCCAACAGTTAAGCTCCTACGAGCAGTACTTC. Amino acids: CATSQQLSSYEQYF.

This clone occurred once. This chain joins TRBV15 and TRBJ2-1; 9 nucleotides line up with TRBD2. The CDR3 is 17 residues long. Germline trimming cut 3 bases from V and 4 bases from J; bases unmatched to any gene: 10. Germline CDR1 reads LNHNV; CDR2 reads YYDKDF (reference sequence). In nucleotides, the CDR3 is TGTGCCACCAGCAGTTCGGTGGCGCTAGCGGGGTACAATGAGCAGTTCTTC. Translation: CATSSSVALAGYNEQFF.

V gene TRBV28 combines with J gene TRBJ1-1; TRBD1 agrees at 8 bases. The CDR3 is 14 residues long. J lost 5 bases, V lost 6 bases, and 8 bases had no gene match. The germline V gene has CDR1 MDHEN and CDR2 SYDVKM. The CDR3 here is CASSLGQVGTEAFF. The CDR3 nucleotides are TGTGCCAGCAGCTTGGGACAGGTTGGGACTGAAGCTTTCTTT.

The gene calls are TRBV19 and TRBJ2-5; D gene unclear. CDR1 is LNHDA, CDR2 SQIVND, per germline (reference sequence). The CDR3 is 15 residues long. Deletions cut 9 bases from V and 1 base from J, with 18 bases between. The CDR3 here is CARRILILPQETQYF. The CDR3 nucleotides are TGTGCCAGGCGCATCCTGATTCTACCCCAAGAGACCCAGTACTTC.

The V gene is TRBV2, the J gene TRBJ1-2, with a weak D call TRBD1 (6 bases). V was shortened by 6 bases and J by 4 bases, with 9 bases between the two germline ends. The germline CDR1 and CDR2 sequences are SNHLY and FYNNEI. This CDR3 is built from 12 residues. The CDR3 nucleotides are TGTGCCAGCAGGGGGACAAGCTATGGCTACACCTTC. This encodes CASRGTSYGYTF.

V and J are TRBV4-1 and TRBJ2-1, with 13 bases identical to TRBD2. J was trimmed by 7 bases and V by 4 bases; bases with no gene match: 10. The CDR3 is 17 residues long. CDR1 is MGHRA, CDR2 YSYEKL, per germline. CDR3 DNA: TGCGCCAGCAGCCGGGCTGCCCTGGGACTAGCGGGAAATGAGCAGTTCTTC. This codes for CASSRAALGLAGNEQFF.

The CDR3 nucleotides read TGTGCCAGCAGCATATTCCGGGACAGCTGCTATGGCTACACCTTC. This gives the protein CASSIFRDSCYGYTF. The chain has TRBV21-1 and TRBJ1-2; TRBD1, the table's D call, was not compared with the DNA. TRBV21-1 is a recognized pseudogene. This CDR3 comprises 15 residues.

The chain has TRBV7-2 and TRBJ1-2; 9 bases fit TRBD1. Germline lookup yields CDR1 SGHTA and CDR2 FQGNSA. Trimming cost V 1 base and J 4 bases; bases outside gene matches: 4. This CDR3 is built from 15 residues. This CDR3 reads CASSLDLDRGYGYTF. In DNA form, the CDR3 reads TGTGCCAGCAGCTTAGATCTGGACAGGGGCTATGGCTACACCTTC.

CDR3 residues: CASSTGDTTGYEQYF. CDR3 nucleotide sequence: TGTGCCAGTAGTACAGGGGACACCACCGGATACGAGCAGTACTTC. The V call is TRBV19, the J call TRBJ2-7; TRBD1 is a possible D gene (6 bases). The CDR3 runs to 15 residues. Trimming left V 4 bases short and J 4 bases short, with 17 bases between. Germline loops: CDR1 LNHDA, CDR2 SQIVND (reference sequence).

J is TRBJ2-5 and V is TRBV7-2; a weak D match, TRBD1 (5 bases). V dropped 4 bases and J dropped 5 bases, with 11 bases sitting between them. The germline V gene has CDR1 SGHTA and CDR2 FQGNSA. The CDR3 spans 13 residues. The CDR3 here is CASSSRVSETQYF. The CDR3 DNA follows: TGTGCCAGCAGCTCCAGGGTTTCGGAGACCCAGTACTTC.

The chain links TRBV5-1 to TRBJ1-2; D is uncertain. V was shortened by 1 base and J by 0 bases, with 13 bases between the two germline ends. Germline V gene lookup returns CDR1 SGHRS and CDR2 YFSETQ. The CDR3 covers 16 residues. The CDR3 loop is CASSLSINGANYGYTF. The CDR3 nucleotides read TGCGCCAGCAGCTTGAGTATAAACGGAGCTAACTATGGCTACACCTTC.

The chain recombines TRBV19 with TRBJ2-6, with TRBD1 identical over 7 bases. The V segment lost 9 bases and the J segment 4 bases; nucleotides outside the gene matches: 9. The germline V gene has CDR1 LNHDA and CDR2 SQIVND (reference sequence). This CDR3 is 15 amino acids long. The CDR3 bases are TGTGCCAGGCGCCACAGGGGATCCGGGGCCAACGTCCTGACTTTC. It is translated as CARRHRGSGANVLTF.

The V gene is TRBV19, the J gene TRBJ1-2; 7 bases are a match to TRBD1. The germline V gene has CDR1 LNHDA and CDR2 SQIVND (reference sequence). The V and J ends lost 3 bases and 4 bases, in that order; junction bases with no gene match: 2. CDR3 length: 13 amino acids. The CDR3, as DNA: TGTGCCAGTAGTATGGGACAGTTCTATGGCTACACCTTC. Its translation is CASSMGQFYGYTF.

The chain joins TRBV4-3 to TRBJ1-2, with a weak D call TRBD1 (6 bases). V lost 0 bases, J lost 2 bases, and 13 bases lay in between. Germline V gene data show CDR1 as LGHNA and CDR2 as YSLEER. The CDR3 has 16 residues. The CDR3, as DNA: TGCGCCAGCAGCCAAGATTTTGGGGGCGACAACTATGGCTACACCTTC. This sequence encodes CASSQDFGGDNYGYTF.

The chain recombines TRBV20-1 with TRBJ1-2; no clear D gene. The CDR3 has 11 amino acids. In germline, CDR1 is DFQATT, CDR2 SNEGSKA (reference sequence). V shed 1 base and J shed 9 bases, with 9 bases lying between them. CDR3 sequence reads: CSARGPVSYTF. As DNA, the CDR3 is TGCAGTGCTAGAGGGCCAGTCAGCTACACCTTC.

CDR3 loop: CASSAGTGDYEQYV. The CDR3, as DNA: TGTGCCAGCAGCGCCGGGACAGGGGACTACGAGCAGTACGTC. The genes are TRBV5-6 and TRBJ2-7; 10 bases match TRBD1. The CDR3 sequence is 14 residues long. The junction had 4 bases not matched to a gene; V was cut back by 4 bases and J by 3 bases. CDR1 SGHDT and CDR2 YYEEEE come from the germline V gene.

The rearrangement joins TRBV7-9 to TRBJ2-3; D not certain. This CDR3 region has 13 residues. Between the trimmed V and J ends, which lost 7 bases and 3 bases, there was a span of 11 bases. From germline, CDR1 is SEHNR and CDR2 FQNEAQ (reference sequence). Here the CDR3 reads CASTETTTDTQYF. CDR3 nucleotide sequence: TGTGCCAGCACCGAAACGACTACAGATACGCAGTATTTT.

This clone appeared once. CDR3 sequence (DNA): TGTGCCAGCAGCTCCAGGGGGGATGAGCAGTTCTTC. Translated, it gives CASSSRGDEQFF. The chain couples TRBV7-9 to TRBJ2-1, with D perhaps matching TRBD1 (7 bases). The germline gives CDR1 SEHNR, CDR2 FQNEAQ (reference sequence). Trimming cost V 4 bases and J 8 bases, with 9 bases left between them. The CDR3 is 12 residues long.

This clone was detected only a few times. This CDR3 reads CASRARADNRISYEQYF. CDR3 nucleotide sequence: TGTGCCAGCAGGGCCCGTGCAGACAACAGGATATCCTACGAGCAGTACTTC. The chain combines TRBV27 with TRBJ2-7, with D tentatively TRBD1 (5 bases). V was cut by 6 bases and J by 1 base, with 22 bases left in between. Germline V lookup: CDR1 MNHEY, CDR2 SMNVEV (reference sequence). This CDR3 spans 17 amino acids.

The chain uses TRBV19 and TRBJ1-1; unclear D gene. Per germline, CDR1 LNHDA and CDR2 SQIVND (reference sequence). Trimming left V 1 base short and J 4 bases short, with 10 bases between. This CDR3 is 14 amino acids long. The CDR3 coding sequence is TGTGCCAGTAGTATAGGTCCGGGTGGCACTGAAGCTTTCTTT. It specifies CASSIGPGGTEAFF.

This clone was detected only a few times. The chain links TRBV30 to TRBJ1-6; 7 positions agree with TRBD1. The J segment lost 4 bases and the V segment lost 3 bases, leaving 6 bases of the junction unmatched. The CDR3 runs 15 residues. Germline CDR1 reads GTSNPN; CDR2 reads SVGIG (reference sequence). The CDR3 DNA follows: TGTGCCTGGAGCGTACCGGGACAGTATAATTCACCCCTCCACTTT. Translated: CAWSVPGQYNSPLHF.

This clone has just a few counts. The chain uses TRBV7-2 and TRBJ2-7, with no clear D. CDR1 and CDR2 (germline): SGHTA, FQGNSA. V was pared by 4 bases and J by 2 bases, with 3 bases between. CDR3 length: 11 residues. As DNA, the CDR3 is TGTGCCAGCAGCTCCGCCTACGAGCAGTACTTC. This sequence encodes CASSSAYEQYF. The complete variable domain, with remaining parts taken from reference TRBV7-2 and TRBJ2-7, reads GAGVSQSPSNKVTEKGKDVELRCDPISGHTALYWYRQSLGQGLEFLIYFQGNSAPDKSGLPSDRFSAERTGGSVSTLTIQRTQQEDSAVYLCASSSAYEQYFGPGTRLTVT.

The gene calls are TRBV4-1 and TRBJ2-5, with 8 positions matching TRBD1. The DNA end favors TRBJ2-7, so the J call may be wrong. CDR1 is MGHRA and CDR2 is YSYEKL in the germline V gene. CDR3 size: 15 residues. The CDR3 region has the DNA TGCGCCAGCAGCCAAGAGTCAACAGGGGGGTACGAGCAGTACTTC. Its protein is CASSQESTGGYEQYF.

The chain links TRBV2 to TRBJ2-1; D not certain. V was clipped by 8 bases and J by 6 bases, with 14 bases between them. The germline CDR1 and CDR2 sequences are SNHLY and FYNNEI. The CDR3 covers 13 residues. CDR3 bases: TGTGCCAGCTCACGGCAGGTGCGCAATGAGCAGTTCTTC. It specifies CASSRQVRNEQFF.

The V call is TRBV5-4, the J call TRBJ2-1; TRBD2 agrees at 14 bases. Germline V gives CDR1 SGHNT, CDR2 YYREEE (reference sequence). With 5 bases clipped from V and 8 bases from J, the junction kept 9 bases outside the gene matches. This CDR3 is built from 16 residues. The DNA of the CDR3 is TGTGCCAGCAGGGGCACCGGGACTAGCGGGGGCGATGAGCAGTTCTTC. Translated, it gives CASRGTGTSGGDEQFF.

In DNA form, the CDR3 reads TGTGCCTGGAGCAGGACTGATCAAGAGACCCAGTACTTC. It translates to CAWSRTDQETQYF. J is TRBJ2-5 and V is TRBV30; possibly TRBD2 for D (5 bases). The CDR3 has 13 amino acids. Germline lookup yields CDR1 GTSNPN and CDR2 SVGIG (reference sequence). Trimming cost V 3 bases and J 2 bases, with 10 bases left between them.

The chain is built from TRBV2 and TRBJ1-2; D is perhaps TRBD1 (5 bases). V gave up 2 bases and J gave up 8 bases, with 15 bases separating them. The germline V gene has CDR1 SNHLY and CDR2 FYNNEI. This CDR3 has 14 residues. The CDR3 spells CASSEMGRAQGYTF. CDR3 bases: TGTGCCAGCAGTGAAATGGGCAGGGCGCAAGGCTACACCTTC. Full variable domain (remainder filled in from reference TRBV2 and TRBJ1-2): EPEVTQTPSHQVTQMGQEVILRCVPISNHLYFYWYRQILGQKVEFLVSFYNNEISEKSEIFDDQFSVERPDGSNFTLKIRSTKLEDSAMYFCASSEMGRAQGYTFGSGTRLTVV.

The chain is built from TRBV7-9 and TRBJ2-7; 10 nucleotides line up with TRBD2. Trimming removed 5 bases from V and 6 bases from J; junction bases left unmatched: 7. CDR1 is SEHNR, CDR2 FQNEAQ, per germline (reference sequence). This CDR3 region has 14 residues. The CDR3 reads CASSRLAGVGEQYF. The CDR3 DNA is TGTGCCAGCAGCCGCCTAGCGGGAGTCGGCGAGCAGTACTTC.

The rearrangement joins TRBV7-2 to TRBJ1-2, with TRBD1 matching 7 bases. The CDR3 length is 15 residues. The germline V gene has CDR1 SGHTA and CDR2 FQGNSA. V was pared by 5 bases and J by 6 bases, with 12 bases of the junction left unmatched. As DNA, the CDR3 is TGTGCCAGCAGCCCTCAGGGGGGAGGTGGAAATGGCTACACCTTC. It is translated as CASSPQGGGGNGYTF.